This passage covers 27 T cell receptor beta chains from one sample sequenced in a study of T cells in Graves' hyperthyroidism and ophthalmopathy. Amplified TCR beta CDR3 regions derived from RNA transcripts. Initially, a first-round RT-PCR of the TCR CDR3 employed the HTBI primer set. TCRdb reprocessed the multiplex PCR reads via MiXCR and lists one record per CDR3 protein. Of roughly 520,000 distinct CDR3 sequences listed, approximately 25% are singletons. Sequencing was performed on blood. The receptors here all came from a woman in her twenties or thirties with Graves' ophthalmopathy.

This clonotype has ten or more counts. The chain is built from TRBV12-3 or TRBV12-4 and TRBJ2-2; 10 bases are a match to TRBD1. Trimming at V came to 5 bases and at J to 4 bases, leaving 4 bases not matched to a gene. The CDR3 sequence is 15 residues long. The CDR3 DNA reads as TGTGCCAGCAGTGACAGGGGGCGCAGCACCGGGGAGCTGTTTTTT. It encodes CASSDRGRSTGELFF.

This clonotype was counted ten times or more. The chain employs TRBV29-1 and TRBJ2-7, with D possibly TRBD1 on 6 matching bases. The V gene lost 7 bases and the J gene lost 3 bases, with 16 bases spanning the gap. The germline CDR1 and CDR2 sequences are SQVTM and ANQGSEA. This CDR3 has 13 residues. CDR3 region: CSAQGGPNYEQYF. In DNA, the CDR3 is TGCAGCGCACAGGGTGGCCCGAACTACGAGCAGTACTTC.

This clonotype was recorded many times. CDR3 nucleotide sequence: TGTGCCAGCAGTCTCCTTTGGGTTCAGCCCCAGCATTTT. It specifies CASSLLWVQPQHF. The V call is TRBV28, the J call TRBJ1-5; D is unresolved. CDR1 is MDHEN and CDR2 is SYDVKM in the germline V gene. This CDR3 has 13 amino acids. Trimming stripped 5 bases from V and 6 bases from J, with 11 bases between. The full variable domain, completed using reference TRBV28 and TRBJ1-5, is DVKVTQSSRYLVKRTGEKVFLECVQDMDHENMFWYRQDPGLGLRLIYFSYDVKMKEKGDIPEGYSVSREKKERFSLILESASTNQTSMYLCASSLLWVQPQHFGDGTRLSIL.

This clonotype has at least ten counts. This chain links TRBV20-1 with TRBJ1-1; D gene ambiguous. V lost 3 bases, J lost 4 bases, and 6 bases lay in between. The CDR3 runs to 11 residues. The V gene's germline CDR1 is DFQATT and CDR2 SNEGSKA (reference sequence). The CDR3 loop is CSARAVTEAFF. The CDR3 DNA reads as TGCAGTGCTAGGGCAGTCACTGAAGCTTTCTTT.

The chain uses TRBV19 and TRBJ1-2, with D unclear. With 10 bases removed from V and 4 bases from J, the gap between germline ends came to 13 bases. The length of the CDR3 is 12 residues. Germline lookup yields CDR1 LNHDA and CDR2 SQIVND (reference sequence). CDR3 DNA: TGTGCCACCGAGGAAGGAGCCTATGGCTACACCTTC. Residues: CATEEGAYGYTF. The variable domain in full, with the rest retrieved from reference TRBV19 and TRBJ1-2, is DGGITQSPKYLFRKEGQNVTLSCEQNLNHDAMYWYRQDPGQGLRLIYYSQIVNDFQKGDIAEGYSVSREKKESFPLTVTSAQKNPTAFYLCATEEGAYGYTFGSGTRLTVV.

This clonotype has a count of ten or more. This chain joins TRBV18 and TRBJ2-5; 8 bases map to TRBD1. From germline, CDR1 is KGHSH and CDR2 LQKENI. V lost 3 bases, J lost 5 bases, and 5 bases stayed unmatched. This CDR3 region has 14 residues. CDR3 in amino acids: CASSPSGGKETQYF. Here the CDR3 DNA reads TGTGCCAGCTCACCGTCAGGGGGCAAGGAGACCCAGTACTTC.

This clonotype was detected many times. The rearrangement uses TRBV19 and TRBJ1-3; D unresolved. V was clipped by 7 bases and J by 0 bases, with 7 bases between them. This CDR3 has 13 amino acids. Germline loops: CDR1 LNHDA, CDR2 SQIVND (reference sequence). CDR3 in DNA: TGTGCCAGTATCCGGGACTCTGGAAACACCATATATTTT. Its translation: CASIRDSGNTIYF.

This clonotype was recorded at least ten times. The V call is TRBV5-1, the J call TRBJ1-2; D ambiguous. Trimming shortened V by 5 bases and J by 4 bases, and 12 bases separated the two germline ends. CDR1 and CDR2 (germline): SGHRS, YFSETQ. The CDR3 has 13 residues. Here the CDR3 reads CASRSEILYGYTF. CDR3 coding DNA: TGCGCCAGCAGGTCAGAGATACTCTATGGCTACACCTTC.

This clonotype was picked up many times. In DNA, the CDR3 is TGCGCCAGCAGCTTCCAGGGTGGTAGGGCTGAAGCTTTCTTT. Amino acids: CASSFQGGRAEAFF. The chain has TRBV5-1 and TRBJ1-1; maybe TRBD1 (5 bases). Germline CDR1 and CDR2: SGHRS and YFSETQ. This CDR3 comprises 14 residues. V lost 2 bases, J lost 6 bases, and 14 bases lay in between. The full variable domain, rest sourced from reference TRBV5-1 and TRBJ1-1, is KAGVTQTPRYLIKTRGQQVTLSCSPISGHRSVSWYQQTPGQGLQFLFEYFSETQRNKGNFPGRFSGRQFSNSRSEMNVSTLELGDSALYLCASSFQGGRAEAFFGQGTRLTVV.

In its sample, this clonotype was seen many times. The V call is TRBV4-2, the J call TRBJ2-5; 14 nucleotides line up with TRBD2. The CDR3 contains 20 residues. The V segment lost 2 bases and the J segment 0 bases; nucleotides outside the gene matches: 11. Germline loops: CDR1 LGHNA, CDR2 YNFKEQ. The CDR3 is CASSQLTGTSGGPYQETQYF. The CDR3 DNA reads TGTGCCAGCAGCCAACTCACCGGGACTAGCGGGGGCCCGTACCAAGAGACCCAGTACTTC.

This clonotype has just a few counts. V gene TRBV15 combines with J gene TRBJ1-2, with 9 nucleotides matching TRBD1. V lost 0 bases to trimming and J lost 6 bases; unmatched junction nucleotides: 8. This CDR3 contains 16 residues. CDR1 is LNHNV, CDR2 YYDKDF, per germline (reference sequence). CDR3 DNA sequence: TGTGCCACCAGCAGAGATCGGGCGGGACAGGGTGATGGCTACACCTTC. As protein: CATSRDRAGQGDGYTF. Full variable domain (missing parts from reference TRBV15 and TRBJ1-2): DAMVIQNPRYQVTQFGKPVTLSCSQTLNHNVMYWYQQKSSQAPKLLFHYYDKDFNNEADTPDNFQSRRPNTSFCFLDIRSPGLGDTAMYLCATSRDRAGQGDGYTFGSGTRLTVV.

V usage is TRBV24-1 and J usage is TRBJ2-5, with 15 bases fitting TRBD2. The CDR3 extends over 17 amino acids. The V segment lost 3 bases and the J segment 3 bases; nucleotides outside the gene matches: 4. CDR1 is KGHDR, CDR2 SFDVKD, per germline. Here the CDR3 DNA reads TGTGCCACCAGTGATGGACTAGCGGGGGGGGTGGAAGAGACCCAGTACTTC. Translation: CATSDGLAGGVEETQYF.

The rearrangement joins TRBV4-3 to TRBJ1-5; TRBD1 agrees at 8 bases. V lost 5 bases and J lost 5; bases outside the gene matches: 8. The CDR3 loop spans 15 amino acids. CDR1 and CDR2 (germline): LGHNA, YSLEER. This CDR3 reads CASSYSDRGDQPQHF. Written as DNA, the CDR3 is TGCGCCAGCAGCTACTCCGACAGGGGTGATCAGCCCCAGCATTTT.

The chain uses TRBV12-3 or TRBV12-4 and TRBJ1-1; tentatively, D is TRBD1 (5 bases). This CDR3 has 16 residues. Deletions cut 5 bases from V and 5 bases from J, with 21 bases between. CDR3 amino acids: CASSPHGEGAGTEAFF. CDR3 coding DNA: TGTGCCAGCAGTCCTCACGGGGAAGGGGCTGGGACTGAAGCTTTCTTT.

This clonotype was found many times. DNA of the CDR3: TGCAGTGCTAGAGATCGCACAGATAGCAATCAGCCCCAGCATTTT. This encodes CSARDRTDSNQPQHF. The chain is built from TRBV20-1 and TRBJ1-5, with unresolved D. The CDR3 has 15 amino acids. Germline loops: CDR1 DFQATT, CDR2 SNEGSKA (reference sequence). Trimming removed 0 bases from V and 0 bases from J, with 9 bases in between.

This clonotype showed up many times. V and J are TRBV29-1 and TRBJ2-2; 10 bases fit TRBD1. J was trimmed by 0 bases and V by 6 bases; bases with no gene match: 1. CDR3 length equals 14 residues. Germline V CDR1 and CDR2: SQVTM, ANQGSEA. CDR3 DNA: TGCAGCGTCGGACAGGGGGCGAACACCGGGGAGCTGTTTTTT. This encodes CSVGQGANTGELFF.

The chain employs TRBV12-3 or TRBV12-4 and TRBJ1-5; possible D gene TRBD1, 5 bases. V lost 6 bases and J 11 bases, leaving 11 bases between the germline ends. The CDR3 has 11 amino acids. The CDR3 bases are TGTGCCAGCAGCCGCCGAGGGGCCCAGCATTTT. It specifies CASSRRGAQHF.

V and J are TRBV28 and TRBJ1-1, with 10 bases aligning to TRBD1. Losses at the gene ends were 7 bases for V and 10 bases for J; bases not matched to a gene: 9. The germline gives CDR1 MDHEN, CDR2 SYDVKM. This CDR3 has 13 residues. The CDR3 here is CASITRQGARAFF. The CDR3 coding sequence is TGTGCCAGCATTACTAGACAGGGGGCCCGAGCTTTCTTT. Full variable domain (rest looked up from reference TRBV28 and TRBJ1-1): DVKVTQSSRYLVKRTGEKVFLECVQDMDHENMFWYRQDPGLGLRLIYFSYDVKMKEKGDIPEGYSVSREKKERFSLILESASTNQTSMYLCASITRQGARAFFGQGTRLTVV.

This clonotype showed up many times. The chain has TRBV20-1 and TRBJ2-5; D call uncertain. The V gene's germline CDR1 is DFQATT and CDR2 SNEGSKA (reference sequence). V was trimmed by 2 bases and J by 2 bases, leaving 15 bases between them. There are 15 residues in the CDR3. The CDR3 protein is CSARPPRDDQETQYF. For the CDR3, the DNA is TGCAGTGCTAGACCACCGAGAGACGATCAAGAGACCCAGTACTTC.

CDR3 coding DNA: TGTGCCAGCAGTTCCCGGACTAGCGGGGTACGGGAGACCCAGTACTTC. Translated, it gives CASSSRTSGVRETQYF. The J gene is TRBJ2-5, the V gene TRBV7-9; 12 bases line up with TRBD2. J lost 5 bases, V lost 6 bases, and 10 bases had no gene match. Germline CDR1 SEHNR, CDR2 FQNEAQ (reference sequence). This CDR3 has 16 amino acids.

This clonotype was recorded at least ten times. The chain links TRBV4-1 to TRBJ2-2, with 10 bases identical to TRBD2. V was clipped by 0 bases and J by 4 bases; unmatched bases: 11. CDR3 size: 19 residues. Per the germline V gene, CDR1 is MGHRA and CDR2 is YSYEKL. The chain's CDR3 is CASSQEEMRTSGSTGELFF. CDR3 in DNA: TGCGCCAGCAGCCAAGAGGAAATGCGGACTAGCGGTTCCACCGGGGAGCTGTTTTTT.

In its sample, this clonotype was seen many times. CDR3 sequence: CASSGGAWGSYEQYF. CDR3 coding DNA: TGTGCCAGCTCGGGGGGTGCATGGGGCTCCTACGAGCAGTACTTC. The chain recombines TRBV2 with TRBJ2-7; 7 bases are shared with TRBD2. The V and J ends lost 8 bases and 0 bases, in that order; junction bases with no gene match: 10. CDR3 length equals 15 residues. CDR1 and CDR2 from the germline V gene are SNHLY and FYNNEI.

The chain uses TRBV12-3 or TRBV12-4 and TRBJ1-2; D ambiguous. The length of the CDR3 is 14 residues. Trimming stripped 1 base from V and 4 bases from J, with 10 bases between. CDR3 region: CASSLGNEVYGYTF. The DNA for the CDR3 is TGTGCCAGCAGTTTAGGGAACGAGGTCTATGGCTACACCTTC.

This clonotype turned up a few times. The V call is TRBV30, the J call TRBJ1-1, with TRBD1 identical over 7 bases. This CDR3 contains 12 residues. Unmatched junction bases numbered 4, after V lost 5 bases and J lost 4 bases. Per germline, CDR1 GTSNPN and CDR2 SVGIG (reference sequence). This chain's CDR3 is CAWETGLTEAFF. CDR3 in DNA: TGTGCCTGGGAGACAGGGCTCACTGAAGCTTTCTTT.

This clonotype showed up just once. The final CDR3 position lacks the conserved phenylalanine or tryptophan, pointing to a likely read error. The V gene is TRBV18, the J gene TRBJ2-7, with D perhaps TRBD1 (6 bases). The germline V and J ends were trimmed by 3 bases and 3 bases, with 9 bases remaining between them. The CDR3 has 13 amino acids. Germline CDR1 is KGHSH and CDR2 is LQKENI. As DNA, the CDR3 is TGTGCCAGCTCACCGGGACACCGCTACGAGCAGTACCTC. Residues: CASSPGHRYEQYL.

At least ten counts were recorded for this clonotype. The V and J genes are TRBV6-1 and TRBJ1-1; D is possibly TRBD1 (6 bases). Per the germline V gene, CDR1 is MNHNS and CDR2 is SASEGT. V lost 4 bases to trimming and J lost 5 bases, with 11 bases between them. The CDR3 covers 13 residues. CDR3 amino acids: CASSVNRETEAFF. In nucleotides, the CDR3 is TGTGCCAGCAGTGTGAACAGGGAGACTGAAGCTTTCTTT.

The chain carries TRBV15 and TRBJ2-7, with D possibly being TRBD1 or TRBD2 (5 bases each). Trimming took off 1 base at V and 3 bases at J, with 13 bases between the two ends. The CDR3 has 15 residues. Germline CDR1 LNHNV, CDR2 YYDKDF (reference sequence). DNA of the CDR3: TGTGCCACCAGCAGAGGTCCGGGACCGAGCTACGAGCAGTACGTC. Protein: CATSRGPGPSYEQYV.